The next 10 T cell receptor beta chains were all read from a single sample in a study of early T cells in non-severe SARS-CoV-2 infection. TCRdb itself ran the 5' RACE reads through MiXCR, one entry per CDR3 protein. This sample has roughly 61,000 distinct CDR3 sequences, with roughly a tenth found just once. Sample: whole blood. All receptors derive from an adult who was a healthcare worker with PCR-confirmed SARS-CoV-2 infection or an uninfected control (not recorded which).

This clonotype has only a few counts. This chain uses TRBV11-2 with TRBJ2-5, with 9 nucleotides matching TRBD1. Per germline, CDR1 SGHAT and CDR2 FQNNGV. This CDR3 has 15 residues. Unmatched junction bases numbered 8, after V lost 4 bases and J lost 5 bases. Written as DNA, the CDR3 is TGTGCCAGCAGCTCCGGGACAGGGTTAGCGGAGACCCAGTACTTC. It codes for CASSSGTGLAETQYF.

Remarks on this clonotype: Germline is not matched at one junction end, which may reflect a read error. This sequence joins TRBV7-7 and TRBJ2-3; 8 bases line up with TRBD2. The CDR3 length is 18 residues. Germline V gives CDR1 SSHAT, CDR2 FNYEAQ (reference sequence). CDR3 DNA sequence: TGTGCTAGCAGCTTACTCCCTGTAGGACTAGCAGGGACGGATACGCAGTATTTT. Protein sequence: CASSLLPVGLAGTDTQYF.

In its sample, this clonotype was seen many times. CDR3 DNA sequence: TGTGCCAGCAGGCGGGACAGGAACACTGAAGCTTTCTTT. Its translation is CASRRDRNTEAFF. The chain couples TRBV5-4 to TRBJ1-1; 7 bases agree with TRBD1. The CDR3 sequence is 13 residues long. The V segment lost 5 bases and the J segment 1 base; nucleotides outside the gene matches: 2. Germline CDR1 is SGHNT and CDR2 is YYREEE (reference sequence).

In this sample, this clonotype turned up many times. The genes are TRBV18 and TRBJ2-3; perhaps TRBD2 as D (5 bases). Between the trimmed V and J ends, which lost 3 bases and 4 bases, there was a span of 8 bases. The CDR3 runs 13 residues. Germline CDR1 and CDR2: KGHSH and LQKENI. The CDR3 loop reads CASSPRAADTQYF. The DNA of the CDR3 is TGTGCCAGCTCACCGAGGGCGGCAGATACGCAGTATTTT.

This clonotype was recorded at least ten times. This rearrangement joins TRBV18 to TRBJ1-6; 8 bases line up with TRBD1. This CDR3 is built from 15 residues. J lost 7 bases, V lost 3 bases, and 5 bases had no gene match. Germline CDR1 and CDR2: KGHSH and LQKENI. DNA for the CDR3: TGTGCCAGCTCACCCGTCCAGGGGGCGAATTCACCCCTCCACTTT. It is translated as CASSPVQGANSPLHF.

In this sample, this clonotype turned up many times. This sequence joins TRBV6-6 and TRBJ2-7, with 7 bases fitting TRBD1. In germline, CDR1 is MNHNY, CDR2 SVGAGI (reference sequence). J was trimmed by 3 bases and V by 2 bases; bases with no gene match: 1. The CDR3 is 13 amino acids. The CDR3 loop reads CASSYRDSYEQYF. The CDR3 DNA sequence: TGTGCCAGCAGTTACAGGGACAGCTACGAGCAGTACTTC.

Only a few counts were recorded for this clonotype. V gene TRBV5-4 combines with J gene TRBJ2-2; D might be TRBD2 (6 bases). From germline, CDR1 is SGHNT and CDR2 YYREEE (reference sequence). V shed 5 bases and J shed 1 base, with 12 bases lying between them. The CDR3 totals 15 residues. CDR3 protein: CASSPGLMNTGELFF. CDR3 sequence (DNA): TGTGCCAGCAGTCCCGGACTAATGAACACCGGGGAGCTGTTTTTT.

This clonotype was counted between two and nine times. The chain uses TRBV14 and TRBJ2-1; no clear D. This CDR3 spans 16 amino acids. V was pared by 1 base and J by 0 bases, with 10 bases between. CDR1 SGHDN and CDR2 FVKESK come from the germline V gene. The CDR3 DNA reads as TGTGCCAGCAGCCAAGCCCGTACCCTCTCCTACAATGAGCAGTTCTTC. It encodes CASSQARTLSYNEQFF.

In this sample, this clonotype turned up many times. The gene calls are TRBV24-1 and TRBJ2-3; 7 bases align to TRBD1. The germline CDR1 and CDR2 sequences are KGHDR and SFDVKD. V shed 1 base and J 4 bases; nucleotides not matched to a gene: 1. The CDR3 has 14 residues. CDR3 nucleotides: TGTGCCACCAGTGATTTCGGGACAGCAGATACGCAGTATTTT. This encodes CATSDFGTADTQYF.

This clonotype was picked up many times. In DNA form, the CDR3 reads TGTGCCAGCAGCTTTAGCCCAGGAAGCACAGATACGCAGTATTTT. It translates to CASSFSPGSTDTQYF. The rearrangement links TRBV5-6 to TRBJ2-3; D not resolved. Trimming stripped 2 bases from V and 0 bases from J, with 10 bases between. CDR3 length: 15 amino acids. Germline lookup yields CDR1 SGHDT and CDR2 YYEEEE.